This T cell receptor beta chain was found in a study of T cell responses to AZD1222 COVID-19 vaccine. Points from the study as a whole: All repertoire sampling was performed exclusively after the peak T cell response.

In the case of this clone: What it binds is not known.

Generated by immunoSEQ multiplex PCR, the TCRdb table keeps only in-frame clones and is missing some. There are some 82,000 clones in the sample; 85% to 90% occur only once, and around 6% lies in the top ten. V was trimmed by 7 bases and J by 6 bases, leaving 14 bases between them. The CDR3 sequence is 13 residues long. CDR1 and CDR2 from the germline V gene are LNHDA and SQIVND (reference sequence). This TCR came from an adult in good health. The rearrangement links TRBV19 to TRBJ2-3; no reliable D call. The source was peripheral blood, collected on day 0 of AZD1222 vaccination. CDR3 amino acids: CASKGFQWDTQYF. The DNA of the CDR3 is TGTGCCAGTAAGGGTTTCCAATGGGATACGCAGTATTTT.